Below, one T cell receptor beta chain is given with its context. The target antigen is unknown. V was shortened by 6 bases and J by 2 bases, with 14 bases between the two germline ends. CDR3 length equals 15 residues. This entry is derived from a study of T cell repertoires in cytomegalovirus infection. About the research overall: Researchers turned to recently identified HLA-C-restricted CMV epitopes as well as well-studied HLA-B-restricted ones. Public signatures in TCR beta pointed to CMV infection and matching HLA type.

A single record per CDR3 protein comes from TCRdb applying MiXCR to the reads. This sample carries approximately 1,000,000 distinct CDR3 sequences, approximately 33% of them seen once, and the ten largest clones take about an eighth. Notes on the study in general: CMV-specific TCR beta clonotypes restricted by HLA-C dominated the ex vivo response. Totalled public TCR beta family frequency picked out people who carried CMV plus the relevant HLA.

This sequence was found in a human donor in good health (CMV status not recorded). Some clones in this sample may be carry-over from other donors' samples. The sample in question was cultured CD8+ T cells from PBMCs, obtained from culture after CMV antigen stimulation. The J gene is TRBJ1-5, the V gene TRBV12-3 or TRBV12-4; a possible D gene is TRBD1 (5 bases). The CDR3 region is CASRWGHLGNQPQHF. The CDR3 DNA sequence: TGTGCCAGCAGGTGGGGCCACTTGGGCAATCAGCCCCAGCATTTT.